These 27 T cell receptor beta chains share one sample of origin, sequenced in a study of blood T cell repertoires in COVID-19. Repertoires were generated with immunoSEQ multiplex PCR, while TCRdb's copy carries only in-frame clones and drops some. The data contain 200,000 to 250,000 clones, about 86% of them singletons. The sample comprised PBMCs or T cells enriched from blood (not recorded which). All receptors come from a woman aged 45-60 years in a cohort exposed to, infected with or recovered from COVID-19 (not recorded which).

CDR3 sequence reads: CASSVYQGSYGYTF. The CDR3 region has the DNA TGTGCCAGCAGCGTATATCAGGGAAGCTATGGCTACACCTTC. This chain uses TRBV9 with TRBJ1-2; perhaps TRBD1 as D (5 bases). The V and J ends lost 1 base and 4 bases respectively, with 11 bases between them. Germline lookup yields CDR1 SGDLS and CDR2 YYNGEE. The CDR3 extends over 14 amino acids.

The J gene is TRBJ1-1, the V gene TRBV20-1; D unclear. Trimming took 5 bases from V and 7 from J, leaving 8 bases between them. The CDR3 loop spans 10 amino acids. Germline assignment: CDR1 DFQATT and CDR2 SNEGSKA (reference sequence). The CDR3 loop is CSAPDYEAFF. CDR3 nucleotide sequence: TGCAGTGCTCCAGACTATGAAGCTTTCTTT.

The CDR3 spells CASSYNTGGSAEAFF. The CDR3 nucleotides are TGTGCCAGCAGTTATAATACAGGGGGCTCGGCTGAAGCTTTCTTT. This chain links TRBV27 with TRBJ1-1; 9 bases are shared with TRBD1. This CDR3 spans 15 amino acids. Germline-derived CDR1 and CDR2 are MNHEY and SMNVEV (reference sequence). The V gene end was trimmed by 4 bases and the J gene end by 6 bases; junction bases not matched to a gene: 9.

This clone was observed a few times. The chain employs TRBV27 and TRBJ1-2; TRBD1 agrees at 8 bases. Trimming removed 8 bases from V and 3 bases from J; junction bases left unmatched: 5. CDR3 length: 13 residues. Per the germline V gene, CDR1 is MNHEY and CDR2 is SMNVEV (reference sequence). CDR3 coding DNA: TGTGCCAGCGGTGGACAGGGACACTATGGCTACACCTTC. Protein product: CASGGQGHYGYTF.

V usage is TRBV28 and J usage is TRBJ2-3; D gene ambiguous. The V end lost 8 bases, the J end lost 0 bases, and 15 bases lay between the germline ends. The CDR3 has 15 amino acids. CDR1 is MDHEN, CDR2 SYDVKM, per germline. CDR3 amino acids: CASASTVRSTDTQYF. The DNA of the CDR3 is TGTGCCAGCGCGTCCACGGTGCGTAGCACAGATACGCAGTATTTT.

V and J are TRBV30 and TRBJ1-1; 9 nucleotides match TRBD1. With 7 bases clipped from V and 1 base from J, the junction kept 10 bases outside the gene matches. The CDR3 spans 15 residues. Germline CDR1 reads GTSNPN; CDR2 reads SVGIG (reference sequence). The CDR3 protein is CAFNRGRGWNTEAFF. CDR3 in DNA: TGTGCCTTCAACAGGGGGCGGGGGTGGAACACTGAAGCTTTCTTT.

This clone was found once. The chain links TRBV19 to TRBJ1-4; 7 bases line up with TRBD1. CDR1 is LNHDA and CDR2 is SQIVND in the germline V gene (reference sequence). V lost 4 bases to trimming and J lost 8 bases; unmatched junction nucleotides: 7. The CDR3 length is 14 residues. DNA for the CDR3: TGTGCCAGTAGTAAGCCGACAGGGCGCGAAAAACTGTTTTTT. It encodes CASSKPTGREKLFF. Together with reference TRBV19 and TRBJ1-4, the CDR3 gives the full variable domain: DGGITQSPKYLFRKEGQNVTLSCEQNLNHDAMYWYRQDPGQGLRLIYYSQIVNDFQKGDIAEGYSVSREKKESFPLTVTSAQKNPTAFYLCASSKPTGREKLFFGSGTQLSVL.

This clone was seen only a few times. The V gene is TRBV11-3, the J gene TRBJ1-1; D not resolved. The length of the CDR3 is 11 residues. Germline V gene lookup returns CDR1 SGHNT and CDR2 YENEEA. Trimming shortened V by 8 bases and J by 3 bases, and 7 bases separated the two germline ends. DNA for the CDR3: TGTGCCAGCTCCGGAGACACTGAAGCTTTCTTT. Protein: CASSGDTEAFF.

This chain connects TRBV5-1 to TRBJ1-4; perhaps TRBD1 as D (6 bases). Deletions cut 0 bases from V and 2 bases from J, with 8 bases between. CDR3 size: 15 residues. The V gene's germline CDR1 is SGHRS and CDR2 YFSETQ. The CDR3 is CASSLVGATNEKLFF. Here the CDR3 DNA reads TGCGCCAGCAGCTTGGTGGGGGCGACTAATGAAAAACTGTTTTTT. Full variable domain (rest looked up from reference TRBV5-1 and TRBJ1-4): KAGVTQTPRYLIKTRGQQVTLSCSPISGHRSVSWYQQTPGQGLQFLFEYFSETQRNKGNFPGRFSGRQFSNSRSEMNVSTLELGDSALYLCASSLVGATNEKLFFGSGTQLSVL.

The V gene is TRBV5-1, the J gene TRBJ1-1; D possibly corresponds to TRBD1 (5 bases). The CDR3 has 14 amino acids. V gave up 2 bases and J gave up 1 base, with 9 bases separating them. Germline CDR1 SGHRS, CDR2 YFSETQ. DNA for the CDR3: TGCGCCAGCAGCTTCCTGGACACGAACACTGAAGCTTTCTTT. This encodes CASSFLDTNTEAFF.

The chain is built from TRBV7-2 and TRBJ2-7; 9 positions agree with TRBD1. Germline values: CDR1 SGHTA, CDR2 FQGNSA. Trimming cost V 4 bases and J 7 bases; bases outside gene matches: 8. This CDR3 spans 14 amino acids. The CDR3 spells CASSSGQGSREQYF. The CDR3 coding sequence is TGTGCCAGCAGCTCCGGACAGGGGTCGAGGGAGCAGTACTTC. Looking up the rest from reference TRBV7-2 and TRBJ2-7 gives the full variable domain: GAGVSQSPSNKVTEKGKDVELRCDPISGHTALYWYRQSLGQGLEFLIYFQGNSAPDKSGLPSDRFSAERTGGSVSTLTIQRTQQEDSAVYLCASSSGQGSREQYFGPGTRLTVT.

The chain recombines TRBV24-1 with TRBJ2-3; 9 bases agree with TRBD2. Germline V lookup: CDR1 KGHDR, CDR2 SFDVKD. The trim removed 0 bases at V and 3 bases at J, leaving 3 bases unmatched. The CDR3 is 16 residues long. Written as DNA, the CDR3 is TGTGCCACCAGTGATTTGTCAGCGGGGGGTACAGATACGCAGTATTTT. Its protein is CATSDLSAGGTDTQYF.

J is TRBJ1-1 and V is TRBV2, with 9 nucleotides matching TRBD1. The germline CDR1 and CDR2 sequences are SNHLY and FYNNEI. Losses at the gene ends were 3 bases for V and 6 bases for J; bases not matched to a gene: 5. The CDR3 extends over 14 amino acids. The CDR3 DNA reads TGTGCCAGCAGTGACCGGACAGGGGTCCCTGAAGCTTTCTTT. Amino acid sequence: CASSDRTGVPEAFF. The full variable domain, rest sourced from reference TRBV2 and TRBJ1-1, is EPEVTQTPSHQVTQMGQEVILRCVPISNHLYFYWYRQILGQKVEFLVSFYNNEISEKSEIFDDQFSVERPDGSNFTLKIRSTKLEDSAMYFCASSDRTGVPEAFFGQGTRLTVV.

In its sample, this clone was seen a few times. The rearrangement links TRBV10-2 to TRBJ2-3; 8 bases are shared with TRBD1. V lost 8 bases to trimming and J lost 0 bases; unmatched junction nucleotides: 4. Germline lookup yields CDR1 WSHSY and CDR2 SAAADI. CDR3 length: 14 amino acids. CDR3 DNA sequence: TGCGCCAGCGGACAGGGTATGAGCACAGATACGCAGTATTTT. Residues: CASGQGMSTDTQYF.

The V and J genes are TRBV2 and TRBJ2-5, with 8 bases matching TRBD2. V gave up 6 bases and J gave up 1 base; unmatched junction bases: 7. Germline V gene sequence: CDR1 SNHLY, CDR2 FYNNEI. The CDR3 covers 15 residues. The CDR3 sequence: CASRVGAGGQETQYF. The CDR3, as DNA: TGTGCCAGCAGGGTCGGTGCGGGGGGCCAAGAGACCCAGTACTTC. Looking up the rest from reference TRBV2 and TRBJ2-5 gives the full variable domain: EPEVTQTPSHQVTQMGQEVILRCVPISNHLYFYWYRQILGQKVEFLVSFYNNEISEKSEIFDDQFSVERPDGSNFTLKIRSTKLEDSAMYFCASRVGAGGQETQYFGPGTRLLVL.

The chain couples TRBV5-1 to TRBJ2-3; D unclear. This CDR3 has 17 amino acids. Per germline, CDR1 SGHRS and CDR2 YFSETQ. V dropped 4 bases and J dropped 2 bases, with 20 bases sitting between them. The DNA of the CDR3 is TGCGCCAGCAGCCCGAGCTTAAATCGGTTATACACAGATACGCAGTATTTT. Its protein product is CASSPSLNRLYTDTQYF.

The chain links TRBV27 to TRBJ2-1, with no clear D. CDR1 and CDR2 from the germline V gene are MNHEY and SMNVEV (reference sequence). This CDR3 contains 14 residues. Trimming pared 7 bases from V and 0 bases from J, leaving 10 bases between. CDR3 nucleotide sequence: TGTGCCAGCATCTACCGGAGCTCCTACAATGAGCAGTTCTTC. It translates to CASIYRSSYNEQFF.

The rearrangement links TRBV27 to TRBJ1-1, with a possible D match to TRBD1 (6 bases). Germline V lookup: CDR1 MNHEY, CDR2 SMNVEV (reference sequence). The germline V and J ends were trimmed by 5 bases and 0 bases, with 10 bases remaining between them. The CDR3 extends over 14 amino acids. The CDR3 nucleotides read TGTGCCAGCAGTCCCAGGGGTCTGAACACTGAAGCTTTCTTT. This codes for CASSPRGLNTEAFF.

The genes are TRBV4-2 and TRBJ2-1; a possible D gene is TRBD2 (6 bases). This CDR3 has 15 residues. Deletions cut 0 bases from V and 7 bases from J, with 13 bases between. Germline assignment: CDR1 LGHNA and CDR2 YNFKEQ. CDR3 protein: CASSQEGRGSNEQFF. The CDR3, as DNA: TGTGCCAGCAGCCAAGAAGGACGGGGGAGTAATGAGCAGTTCTTC.

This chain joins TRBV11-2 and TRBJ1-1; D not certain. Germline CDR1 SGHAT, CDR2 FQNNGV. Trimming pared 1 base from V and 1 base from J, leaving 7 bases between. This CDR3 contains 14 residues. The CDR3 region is CASSLGFGNTEAFF. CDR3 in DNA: TGTGCCAGCAGCTTAGGTTTCGGGAACACTGAAGCTTTCTTT.

CDR3: CASSLRGTAYEQYF. The CDR3 DNA is TGTGCCAGCAGCTTGCGGGGTACCGCCTACGAGCAGTACTTC. V gene TRBV5-6 combines with J gene TRBJ2-7; a weak D match, TRBD2 (5 bases). Trimming removed 1 base at V and 2 bases at J, with 10 bases between. The CDR3 has 14 amino acids. In germline, CDR1 is SGHDT, CDR2 YYEEEE.

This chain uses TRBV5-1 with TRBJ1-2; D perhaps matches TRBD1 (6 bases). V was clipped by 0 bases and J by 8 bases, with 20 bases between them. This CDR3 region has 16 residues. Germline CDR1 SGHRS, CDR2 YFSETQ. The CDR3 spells CASSLVGGRSGLGYTF. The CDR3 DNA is TGCGCCAGCAGCTTGGTTGGGGGCCGCTCCGGGCTCGGCTACACCTTC.

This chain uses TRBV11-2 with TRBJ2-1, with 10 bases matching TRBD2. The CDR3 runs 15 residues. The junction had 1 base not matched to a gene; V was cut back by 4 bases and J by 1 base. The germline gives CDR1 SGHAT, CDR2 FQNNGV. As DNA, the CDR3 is TGTGCCAGCAGCTCTAGCGGGGGATCCTACAATGAGCAGTTCTTC. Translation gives CASSSSGGSYNEQFF.

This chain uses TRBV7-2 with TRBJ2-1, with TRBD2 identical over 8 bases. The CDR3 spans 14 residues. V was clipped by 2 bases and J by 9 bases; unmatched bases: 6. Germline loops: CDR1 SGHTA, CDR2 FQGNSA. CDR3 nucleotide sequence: TGTGCCAGCAGCTTAACGGGGGGGCCAGGTGAGCAGTTCTTC. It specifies CASSLTGGPGEQFF.

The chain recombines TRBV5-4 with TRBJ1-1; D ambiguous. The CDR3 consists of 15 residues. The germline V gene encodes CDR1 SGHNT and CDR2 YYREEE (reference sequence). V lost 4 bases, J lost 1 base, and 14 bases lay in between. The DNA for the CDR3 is TGTGCCAGCAGCCTCGCAGGCCGAAGGAACACTGAAGCTTTCTTT. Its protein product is CASSLAGRRNTEAFF.

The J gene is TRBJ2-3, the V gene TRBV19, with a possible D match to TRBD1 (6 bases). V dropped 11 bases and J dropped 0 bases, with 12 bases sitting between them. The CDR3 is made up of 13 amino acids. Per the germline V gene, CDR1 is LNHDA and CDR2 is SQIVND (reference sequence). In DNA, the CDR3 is TGTGCCGTCGAGGACAGTAGCACAGATACGCAGTATTTT. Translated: CAVEDSSTDTQYF.

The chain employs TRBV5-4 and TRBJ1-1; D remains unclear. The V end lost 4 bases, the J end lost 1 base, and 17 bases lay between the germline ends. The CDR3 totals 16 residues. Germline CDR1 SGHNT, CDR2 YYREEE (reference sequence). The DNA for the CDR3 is TGTGCCAGCAGCCCCCCCAAGAAGACGGGGAACACTGAAGCTTTCTTT. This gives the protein CASSPPKKTGNTEAFF.